One T cell receptor (beta chain) is described in this entry. Its matching antigen is unknown. V lost 0 bases, J lost 5 bases, and 31 bases lay in between. Looked up from germline, CDR1 is LGHNA and CDR2 is YSLEER. The CDR3 is 21 amino acids. The entry originates in a study of graft-versus-host responses after intestinal transplantation. Study results and caveats: Detection of GvH clones occurred in recipient marrow, and some had their first appearance in ileum or blood.

The data were produced by immunoSEQ multiplex PCR, yet TCRdb's version contains in-frame clones alone and is incomplete. The top ten clones hold 5.5% to 8.5% of a sample with about 15,000 clones, around 87% of them seen once. Marrow sampled after transplant originated from the posterior iliac crest or another site. V and J are TRBV4-3 and TRBJ1-2; D remains ambiguous. This receptor was identified in a human patient who received an intestinal transplant, so some T cells may come from the graft donor. Sequenced here: bone marrow, sampled less than 130 days after intestinal transplantation. The CDR3 is CASSQDSTESILGPLGYGYTF. As DNA, the CDR3 is TGCGCCAGCAGCCAAGATTCTACAGAATCAATCCTAGGCCCTCTCGGGTATGGCTACACCTTC.